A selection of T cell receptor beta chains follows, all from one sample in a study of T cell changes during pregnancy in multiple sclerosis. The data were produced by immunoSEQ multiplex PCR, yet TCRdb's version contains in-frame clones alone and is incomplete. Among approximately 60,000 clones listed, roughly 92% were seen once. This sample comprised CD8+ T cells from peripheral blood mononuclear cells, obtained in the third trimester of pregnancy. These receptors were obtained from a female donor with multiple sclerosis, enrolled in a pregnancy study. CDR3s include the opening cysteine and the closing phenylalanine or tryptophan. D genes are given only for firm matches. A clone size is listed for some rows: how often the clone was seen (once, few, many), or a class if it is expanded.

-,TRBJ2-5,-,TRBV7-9,TGTGCCAGCAGCCACAGCTCGGGGGAACAAGAGACCCAGTACTTC,CASSHSSGEQETQYF
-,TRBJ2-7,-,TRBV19,TGTGCCCCAAGAAGGAGGGACTACGAGCAGTACTTC,CAPRRRDYEQYF
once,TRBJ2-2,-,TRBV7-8,TGTGCCAGCAGCTTTGTCGGTTTATCGGCAGGGGTGACCGGGGAGCTGTTTTTT,CASSFVGLSAGVTGELFF
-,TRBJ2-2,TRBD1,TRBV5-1,TGCGCCAGCAGCTTCTACCGGGACAGGGTGACGAACACCGGGGAGCTGTTTTTT,CASSFYRDRVTNTGELFF
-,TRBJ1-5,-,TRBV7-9,TGTGCCGGCCAGGGGAAAGGAAATCAGCCCCAGCATTTT,CAGQGKGNQPQHF
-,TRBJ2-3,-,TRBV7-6,TGTGCCAGCAGCCCCGGGCGGGGAACAGATACGCAGTATTTT,CASSPGRGTDTQYF
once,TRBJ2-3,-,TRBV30,TGTGCCTGGAGTCGGCAGGGGATAGAGGCAGATACGCAGTATTTT,CAWSRQGIEADTQYF
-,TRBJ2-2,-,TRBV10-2,TGCGCCAGCGGGGCAGGTCAAACCGGGGAGCTGTTTTTT,CASGAGQTGELFF
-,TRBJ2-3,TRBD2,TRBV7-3,TGTGCCAGCAGCCCACTAGCGGACACAGATACGCAGTATTTT,CASSPLADTDTQYF
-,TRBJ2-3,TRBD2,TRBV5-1,TGCGCCAGCAGCTTGGGACTATCCGGGGGGGATACGCAGTATTTT,CASSLGLSGGDTQYF
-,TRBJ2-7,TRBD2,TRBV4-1,TGCGCCAGCAGCCTTTCCCCTAGCGGGAGGACCTACGAGCAGTACTTC,CASSLSPSGRTYEQYF
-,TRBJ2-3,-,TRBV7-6,TGTGCCAGCAGCTCTCCGATAGGGGGTACAGATACGCAGTATTTT,CASSSPIGGTDTQYF
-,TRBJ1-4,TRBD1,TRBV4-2,TGTGCCAGCAGCCAAAACAGGGGGCGGGGTAATGAAAAACTGTTTTTT,CASSQNRGRGNEKLFF
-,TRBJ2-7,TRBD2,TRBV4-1,TGCGCCAGCGGGGGGACTAGCGGGAGGGCCTGGGAGCAGTACTTC,CASGGTSGRAWEQYF
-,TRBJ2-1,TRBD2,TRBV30,TGTGCCTGGAGTGGGCTAGCGGGACCCAAATACAAGACAAATGAGCAGTTCTTC,CAWSGLAGPKYKTNEQFF
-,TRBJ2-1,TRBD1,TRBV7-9,TGTGCCAGCAGCGGTCGGACAGGGGACAATGAGCAGTTCTTC,CASSGRTGDNEQFF
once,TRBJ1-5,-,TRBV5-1,TGCGCCAGCAGCTTGGGACAGACAAATCAGCCCCAGCATTTT,CASSLGQTNQPQHF
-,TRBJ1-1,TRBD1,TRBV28,TGTGCCAGCAGAACCGGGACAGGGTCTACTGAAGCTTTCTTT,CASRTGTGSTEAFF
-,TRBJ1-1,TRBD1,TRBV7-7,TGTGCCAGCAGCCCCGGGACAGGGACTGAAGCTTTCTTT,CASSPGTGTEAFF
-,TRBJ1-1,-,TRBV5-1,TGCGCCAGCAGCTTAGGGGGAGGGGGCACTGAAGCTTTCTTT,CASSLGGGGTEAFF
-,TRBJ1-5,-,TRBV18,TGTGCCAGCTCACGCCGGACACGACGCAATCAGCCCCAGCATTTT,CASSRRTRRNQPQHF
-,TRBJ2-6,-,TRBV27,TGTGCCAGCAGTTTGGTGCACAGGGCTGGGGCCAACGTCCTGACTTTC,CASSLVHRAGANVLTF
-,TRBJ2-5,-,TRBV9,TGTGCCAGCAGCGTGGGACTCTCGTACCAAGAGACCCAGTACTTC,CASSVGLSYQETQYF
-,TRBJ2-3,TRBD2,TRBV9,TGTGCCAGCAGCGAAGGGACTAGCGGGAGCCCAGATACGCAGTATTTT,CASSEGTSGSPDTQYF
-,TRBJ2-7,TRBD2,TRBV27,TGTGCCAGCAGTCCGTCTCTAGCGGGAGTAAGCTACGAGCAGTACTTC,CASSPSLAGVSYEQYF
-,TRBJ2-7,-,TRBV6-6,TGTGCCAGCAGTTCGACAGGTTCCTACGAGCAGTACTTC,CASSSTGSYEQYF
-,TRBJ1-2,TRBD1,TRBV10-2,TGCGCCAGCAGTGTGGACAGGGTCGCACCCTATGGCTACACCTTC,CASSVDRVAPYGYTF
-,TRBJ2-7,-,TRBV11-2,TGTGCCAGCAGCTTAGGTCCGGGACTGATCTACGAGCAGTACTTC,CASSLGPGLIYEQYF
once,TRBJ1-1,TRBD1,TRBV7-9,TGTGCCAGCAGCCCAAGACGGTGGGACAGGGGGAACACTGAAGCTTTCTTT,CASSPRRWDRGNTEAFF
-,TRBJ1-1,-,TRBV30,TGTGCCTGGAGTGTACTCGGGTACACTGAAGCTTTCTTT,CAWSVLGYTEAFF
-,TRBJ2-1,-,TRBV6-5,TGTGCCAGCAGGCGAGCGGTTAGCTCCTACAATGAGCAGTTCTTC,CASRRAVSSYNEQFF
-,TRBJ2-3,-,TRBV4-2,TGTGCCAGCAGCCGGGCTAGCCCCACAGATACGCAGTATTTT,CASSRASPTDTQYF
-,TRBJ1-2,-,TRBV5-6,TGTGCCAGCAGCTTCCGGGGGGATCGCTATGGCTACACCTTC,CASSFRGDRYGYTF
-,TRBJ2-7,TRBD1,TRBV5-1,TGCGCCAGCAGCTCGGGACAGGGGGCCTCCTACGAGCAGTACTTC,CASSSGQGASYEQYF
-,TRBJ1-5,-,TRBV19,TGTGCCAGTAGTATATGGCAGGGGTATCAGCCCCAGCATTTT,CASSIWQGYQPQHF
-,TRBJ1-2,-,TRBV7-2,TGTGCCAGCAGCACGCCTCAGAATAACTATGGCTACACCTTC,CASSTPQNNYGYTF
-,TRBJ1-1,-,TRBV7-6,TGTGCCAGCAGCCCCATGGGAGGGGTTGGGGGTACGGCGCTTTACACTGAAGCTTTCTTT,CASSPMGGVGGTALYTEAFF
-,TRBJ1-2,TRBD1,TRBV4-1,TGCGCCAGCAGCCCCAGGGGGACAGGGGTCTATGGCTACACCTTC,CASSPRGTGVYGYTF
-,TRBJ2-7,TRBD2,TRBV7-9,TGTGCCAGCAGCTCCACTACGGGGGGCTACGAGCAGTACTTC,CASSSTTGGYEQYF
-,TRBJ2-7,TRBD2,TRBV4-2,TGTGCCAGCAGCCATACTAGCGGGGAGCACAACGAGCAGTACTTC,CASSHTSGEHNEQYF
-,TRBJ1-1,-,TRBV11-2,TGTGCCACTAGTGGGACTGAAGCTTTCTTT,CATSGTEAFF
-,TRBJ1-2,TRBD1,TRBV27,TGTGCCAGCAGTTTTGCAGGGGGTTTCTATGGCTACACCTTC,CASSFAGGFYGYTF
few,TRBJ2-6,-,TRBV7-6,TGTGCCAGCAGCTTAGCGTTATGGGAGTCTGGGGCCAACGTCCTGACTTTC,CASSLALWESGANVLTF
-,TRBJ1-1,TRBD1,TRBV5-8,TGTGCCAGCAGCCTGACAGGGTCGGGCCACACTGAAGCTTTCTTT,CASSLTGSGHTEAFF
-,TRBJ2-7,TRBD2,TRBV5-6,TGTGCCAGCAGCCCCAACGGGATGGCGGGAGAAGCCCACGAGCAGTACTTC,CASSPNGMAGEAHEQYF
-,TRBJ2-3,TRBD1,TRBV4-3,TGCGCCAGCAGCCAAGATCTCCCAGGGACAGACACGCAGTATTTT,CASSQDLPGTDTQYF
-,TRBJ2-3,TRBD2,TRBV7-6,TGTGCCAGCAGCTTATACGTCCTAGCGGGAGGGAACACAGATACGCAGTATTTT,CASSLYVLAGGNTDTQYF
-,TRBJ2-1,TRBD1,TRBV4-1,TGCGCCAGCAGCCAGGGACAGGGATTCTACAATGAGCAGTTCTTC,CASSQGQGFYNEQFF
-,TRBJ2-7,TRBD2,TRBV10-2,TGCGCCAGCAGTGAGTTCCTAGCGGAGGGCTACGAGCAGTACTTC,CASSEFLAEGYEQYF
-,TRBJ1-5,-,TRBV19,TGTGCCAGTAGTAGAGGCTGGGGCCCCAATCAGCCCCAGCATTTT,CASSRGWGPNQPQHF
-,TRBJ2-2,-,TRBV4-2,TGTGCCAGCAGCCACCCCTTCGGGCGGGAGAACACCGGGGAGCTGTTTTTT,CASSHPFGRENTGELFF
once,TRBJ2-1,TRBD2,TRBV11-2,TGTGCCAGCAGCTTAACTTCCGGACTAGCCGGTGAGCAGTTCTTC,CASSLTSGLAGEQFF
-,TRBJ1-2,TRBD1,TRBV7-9,TGTGCCAGCAGCTCGGGACAGATGAACTATGGCTACACCTTC,CASSSGQMNYGYTF
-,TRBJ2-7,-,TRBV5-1,TGCGCCAGCAGCTTGGCATACACGGGCGTCGGGACTTACGAGCAGTACTTC,CASSLAYTGVGTYEQYF